A selection of T cell receptor beta chains follows, all from one sample in a study of T cell responses to AZD1222 COVID-19 vaccine. Using immunoSEQ multiplex PCR, the repertoire was profiled, and TCRdb retains in-frame clones only, with some absent. The sample lists about 130,000 clones; roughly 90% were seen once. Sequences were derived from peripheral blood, sampled on day 0 of AZD1222 vaccination. These receptor sequences come from an adult in good health. The CDR3 runs from the conserved cysteine through the conserved F or W. The D gene is left open where the match is weak. Clone size is shown for a subset of rows, as once, few, many or a class of expanded clone.

>NA|NA|TRBV14|TRBJ2-2
CASSLFRQGWTGELFF
TGTGCCAGCAGCCTATTTCGGCAGGGGTGGACCGGGGAGCTGTTTTTT
>NA|NA|TRBV12-3/TRBV12-4|TRBJ1-2
CASSPNSNYGYTF
TGTGCCAGCAGTCCAAACTCAAACTATGGCTACACCTTC
>NA|NA|TRBV5-1|TRBJ2-3
CASSNLPEDTQYF
TGCGCCAGCAGCAACCTACCCGAGGATACGCAGTATTTT
>NA|NA|TRBV7-3|TRBJ1-2
CASSPGDYGYTF
TGTGCCAGCAGCCCCGGGGACTATGGCTACACCTTC
>NA|NA|TRBV5-1|TRBJ2-7
CASTPDRSSYEQYF
TGCGCCAGCACCCCTGACAGGAGCTCCTACGAGCAGTACTTC
>few|NA|TRBV10-1|TRBJ1-5
CASSEGQPQHF
TGCGCCAGCAGTGAGGGTCAGCCCCAGCATTTT
>NA|NA|TRBV21-1|TRBJ1-5
CASSTGNQPQHF
TGTGCCAGCAGCACAGGCAATCAGCCCCAGCATTTT
>NA|NA|TRBV5-1|TRBJ2-2
CASSQRTDNTGELFF
TGCGCCAGCAGCCAGAGGACAGACAACACCGGGGAGCTGTTTTTT
>NA|TRBD2|TRBV6-1|TRBJ2-3
CASSKAGVGNTQYF
TGTGCCAGCAGTAAAGCGGGGGTGGGAAATACGCAGTATTTT
>NA|NA|TRBV4-1|TRBJ1-1
CASSSQPARWGTEAFF
TGCGCCAGCAGCAGTCAACCGGCCCGCTGGGGCACTGAAGCTTTCTTT
>once|NA|TRBV4-3|TRBJ1-2
CASSQEGQPRYGYTF
TGCGCCAGCAGCCAAGAAGGGCAGCCGCGCTATGGCTACACCTTC
>NA|NA|TRBV11-2|TRBJ1-1
CASSRRGSTEAFF
TGTGCCAGCAGCCGCAGGGGTTCCACTGAAGCTTTCTTT
>NA|TRBD1|TRBV6-5|TRBJ1-2
CASSYGQASNYGYTF
TGTGCCAGCAGTTATGGACAGGCTTCTAACTATGGCTACACCTTC
>once|NA|TRBV9|TRBJ2-2
CASSPGALNTGELFF
TGTGCCAGCAGCCCCGGGGCCCTGAACACCGGGGAGCTGTTTTTT
>NA|NA|TRBV5-5|TRBJ1-1
CASSSIPGNTEAFF
TGTGCCAGCAGCTCCATCCCGGGGAACACTGAAGCTTTCTTT
>NA|NA|TRBV12-3/TRBV12-4|TRBJ1-2
CASSLADRDGYTF
TGTGCCAGCAGTTTAGCGGACAGAGATGGCTACACCTTC
>NA|NA|TRBV3-1/TRBV3-2|TRBJ1-6
CASSQDRGTGSPLHF
TGTGCCAGCAGCCAAGATCGTGGAACCGGTTCACCCCTCCACTTT
>NA|NA|TRBV7-8|TRBJ1-1
CASSLARESTEAFF
TGTGCCAGCAGCTTAGCGAGGGAGTCAACTGAAGCTTTCTTT
>once|NA|TRBV7-3|TRBJ2-1
CASSAGREQFF
TGTGCCAGCAGCGCAGGTAGGGAGCAGTTCTTC
>NA|NA|TRBV2|TRBJ2-1
CASSIDRTPYNEQFF
TGTGCCAGCAGTATCGACAGAACCCCCTACAATGAGCAGTTCTTC
>NA|NA|TRBV5-6|TRBJ1-1
CASRKRNTEAFF
TGTGCCAGCAGAAAGAGGAATACTGAAGCTTTCTTT
>few|NA|TRBV2|TRBJ2-5
CASETGEGRETQYF
TGTGCCAGCGAGACAGGGGAGGGGCGAGAGACCCAGTACTTC
>NA|NA|TRBV29-1|TRBJ2-1
CSVEDTFYRSYNEQFF
TGCAGCGTTGAAGACACGTTCTACCGCTCCTACAATGAGCAGTTCTTC
>NA|TRBD2|TRBV2|TRBJ2-3
CASSKIGLAGASFSTDTQYF
TGTGCCAGCAGTAAAATTGGACTAGCGGGGGCCTCCTTTAGCACAGATACGCAGTATTTT
>NA|NA|TRBV6-6|TRBJ1-6
CASTPSGQVSPLHF
TGTGCCAGCACCCCATCCGGTCAAGTTTCACCCCTCCACTTT
>NA|TRBD1|TRBV27|TRBJ1-2
CASSQQGLHYGYTF
TGTGCCAGCAGTCAACAGGGGCTCCACTATGGCTACACCTTC
>NA|NA|TRBV7-6|TRBJ2-5
CASSYSQETQYF
TGTGCCAGCAGCTATAGTCAAGAGACCCAGTACTTC
>NA|NA|TRBV3-1/TRBV3-2|TRBJ2-5
CASSQDSTRGSKTQYF
TGTGCCAGCAGCCAAGATAGCACTAGAGGGTCTAAGACCCAGTACTTC
>NA|NA|TRBV29-1|TRBJ2-6
CSVAVGSGANVLTF
TGCAGCGTTGCTGTGGGGTCTGGGGCCAACGTCCTGACTTTC
>NA|NA|TRBV5-1|TRBJ2-3
CASSLGVRITDTQYF
TGCGCCAGCAGCTTGGGTGTCCGAATCACAGATACGCAGTATTTT
>NA|NA|TRBV10-2|TRBJ2-7
CASRESSSYEQYF
TGCGCCAGCAGAGAGAGTTCCTCCTACGAGCAGTACTTC
>few|NA|TRBV6-5|TRBJ1-1
CASSWGPQAEAFF
TGTGCCAGCAGTTGGGGGCCTCAGGCTGAAGCTTTCTTT
>NA|TRBD1|TRBV9|TRBJ1-1
CASRWDRDTEAFF
TGTGCCAGCAGATGGGACAGGGACACTGAAGCTTTCTTT
>NA|TRBD1|TRBV6-5|TRBJ1-1
CASSRSTGAVAFF
TGTGCCAGCAGTAGGTCAACAGGGGCGGTAGCTTTCTTT
>NA|NA|TRBV2|TRBJ2-7
CASSEGFSVYGSYEQYF
TGTGCCAGCAGTGAAGGTTTCAGCGTATACGGCTCCTACGAGCAGTACTTC
>once|TRBD1|TRBV6-1|TRBJ1-2
CASSEGTGLRGYTF
TGTGCCAGCAGTGAAGGGACAGGGCTTCGTGGCTACACCTTC
>NA|TRBD2|TRBV6-6|TRBJ2-1
CASSYPMGGYDNEQFF
TGTGCCAGCAGTTACCCGATGGGGGGGTACGACAATGAGCAGTTCTTC
>NA|NA|TRBV3-1/TRBV3-2|TRBJ1-5
CASSQDWGSNQPQHF
TGTGCCAGCAGCCAAGATTGGGGTAGCAATCAGCCCCAGCATTTT